This TCR beta chain was observed in a study of cytotoxic CD8 clonotypes in ibrutinib-treated CLL. Study summary: There were 11 relapsed/refractory patients and around 15 treatment-naive patients, and fewer than 18 were IGHV unmutated. Study-wide results and caveats: Baseline clonality, above age-matched healthy donor levels, tracked circulating CD8+ T-cell counts. Public clonotypes, rarely seen, contracted or held steady on treatment.

The germline gives CDR1 MNHEY, CDR2 SVGAGI. The CDR3 loop spans 14 amino acids. V lost 5 bases to trimming and J lost 3 bases; unmatched junction nucleotides: 5. Repertoires were generated with immunoSEQ multiplex PCR, while TCRdb's copy carries only in-frame clones and drops some. Here the sample spans fewer than 400,000 clones, around 66% being singletons. Cryopreserved PBMCs supplied roughly 2.1 micrograms of genomic DNA for TCR beta libraries. Regarding this clone: What it binds is unknown.

The sample here was PBMCs, taken after 36 months of ibrutinib treatment. The rearrangement uses TRBV6-5 and TRBJ2-5; 8 nucleotides match TRBD1. The source is a human donor with chronic lymphocytic leukemia. CDR3: CASSPDRDEETQYF. DNA for the CDR3: TGTGCCAGCAGTCCGGACAGGGACGAAGAGACCCAGTACTTC.